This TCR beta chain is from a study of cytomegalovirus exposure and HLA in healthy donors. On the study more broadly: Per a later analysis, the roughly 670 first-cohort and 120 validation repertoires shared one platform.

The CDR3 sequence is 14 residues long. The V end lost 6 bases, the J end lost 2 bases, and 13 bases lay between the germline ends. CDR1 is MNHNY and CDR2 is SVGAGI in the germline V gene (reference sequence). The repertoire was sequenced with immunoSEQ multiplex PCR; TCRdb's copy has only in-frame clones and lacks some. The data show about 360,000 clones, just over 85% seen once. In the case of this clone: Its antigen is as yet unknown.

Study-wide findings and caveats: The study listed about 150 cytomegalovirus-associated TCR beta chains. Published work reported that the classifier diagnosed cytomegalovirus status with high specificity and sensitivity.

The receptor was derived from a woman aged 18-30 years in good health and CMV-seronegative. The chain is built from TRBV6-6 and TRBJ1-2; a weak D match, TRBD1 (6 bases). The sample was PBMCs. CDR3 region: CASSRGQGNYGYTF. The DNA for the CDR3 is TGTGCCAGCAGCCGTGGGCAGGGGAACTATGGCTACACCTTC.